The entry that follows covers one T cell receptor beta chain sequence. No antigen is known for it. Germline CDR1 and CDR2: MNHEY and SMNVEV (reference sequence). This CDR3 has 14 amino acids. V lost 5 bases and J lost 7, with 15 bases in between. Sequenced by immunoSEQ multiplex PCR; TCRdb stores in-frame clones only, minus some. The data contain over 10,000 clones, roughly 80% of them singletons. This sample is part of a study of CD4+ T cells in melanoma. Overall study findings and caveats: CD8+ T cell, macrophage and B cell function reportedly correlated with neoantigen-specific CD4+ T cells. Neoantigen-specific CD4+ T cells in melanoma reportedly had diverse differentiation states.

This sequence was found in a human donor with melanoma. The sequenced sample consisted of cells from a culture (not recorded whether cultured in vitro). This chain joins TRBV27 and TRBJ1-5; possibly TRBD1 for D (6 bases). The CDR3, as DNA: TGTGCCAGCAGTCCAACCACAGGGAAGCAGCCCCAGCATTTT. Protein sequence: CASSPTTGKQPQHF.